Listed here are 11 T cell receptor beta chains from one sample, sequenced in a study of T cell changes during pregnancy in multiple sclerosis. Measured with immunoSEQ multiplex PCR; TCRdb has only the in-frame clones, and not every one. Here the sample spans about 40,000 clones, around 94% being singletons. This material consisted of CD4+ T cells from peripheral blood mononuclear cells, taken before pregnancy. Receptors originate from a female donor with multiple sclerosis, enrolled in a pregnancy study.

Only one count was recorded for this clone. The gene calls are TRBV4-2 and TRBJ1-6; the D gene is possibly TRBD1 (6 bases). The germline V gene has CDR1 LGHNA and CDR2 YNFKEQ. The V and J ends lost 0 bases and 13 bases respectively, with 16 bases between them. The CDR3 is 15 amino acids. The CDR3 nucleotides are TGTGCCAGCAGCCAAGATGGAGGGGGGGCCTACCCCCTCCACTTT. The encoded protein is CASSQDGGGAYPLHF.

In this sample, this clone turned up a few times. This sequence joins TRBV18 and TRBJ2-1; TRBD1 matches 8 bases. Germline V lookup: CDR1 KGHSH, CDR2 LQKENI. With 8 bases clipped from V and 8 bases from J, the junction kept 5 bases outside the gene matches. The CDR3 sequence is 12 residues long. In DNA, the CDR3 is TGTGCCAGCCTCGGACAGGGCTATGAGCAGTTCTTC. As protein: CASLGQGYEQFF.

The V gene is TRBV15, the J gene TRBJ2-1, with 9 nucleotides matching TRBD1. Germline CDR1 is LNHNV and CDR2 is YYDKDF (reference sequence). Germline trimming cut 5 bases from V and 7 bases from J; bases unmatched to any gene: 9. The CDR3 has 15 amino acids. This chain's CDR3 is CATSRRDRDRNEQFF. The CDR3 DNA sequence: TGTGCCACCAGCCGTCGGGACAGGGATAGGAATGAGCAGTTCTTC. The entire variable domain, with the rest obtained from reference TRBV15 and TRBJ2-1, is as follows: DAMVIQNPRYQVTQFGKPVTLSCSQTLNHNVMYWYQQKSSQAPKLLFHYYDKDFNNEADTPDNFQSRRPNTSFCFLDIRSPGLGDTAMYLCATSRRDRDRNEQFFGPGTRLTVL.

This chain uses TRBV4-3 with TRBJ2-3; 15 bases line up with TRBD2. The length of the CDR3 is 20 residues. CDR1 LGHNA and CDR2 YSLEER come from the germline V gene. V shed 1 base, J shed 1 base, and the junction held 9 bases outside the gene matches. CDR3 sequence reads: CASSQATPGLAGGGTDTQYF. The CDR3 DNA reads as TGCGCCAGCAGCCAAGCCACACCGGGACTAGCGGGAGGTGGCACAGATACGCAGTATTTT.

This chain joins TRBV29-1 and TRBJ2-3; D is ambiguous. The CDR3 consists of 12 residues. Trimming removed 6 bases at V and 0 bases at J, with 7 bases between. Germline assignment: CDR1 SQVTM and CDR2 ANQGSEA. The CDR3 is CSVATSTDTQYF. As DNA, the CDR3 is TGCAGCGTGGCGACTAGCACAGATACGCAGTATTTT.

This chain joins TRBV2 and TRBJ2-2; D might be TRBD2 (5 bases). This CDR3 has 12 amino acids. Germline V gives CDR1 SNHLY, CDR2 FYNNEI. V gave up 7 bases and J gave up 6 bases, with 9 bases separating them. The DNA for the CDR3 is TGTGCCAGCAACATGGGAGCCGGGGAGCTGTTTTTT. This encodes CASNMGAGELFF.

The chain is built from TRBV5-1 and TRBJ2-6; TRBD1 matches at 12 bases. The germline CDR1 and CDR2 sequences are SGHRS and YFSETQ. This CDR3 has 19 amino acids. V gave up 4 bases and J gave up 0 bases; unmatched junction bases: 8. CDR3 in amino acids: CASSTPGQGASSGANVLTF. Here the CDR3 DNA reads TGCGCCAGCAGCACGCCGGGACAGGGGGCTTCCTCTGGGGCCAACGTCCTGACTTTC.

The chain couples TRBV5-8 to TRBJ2-3; 14 bases match TRBD2. This CDR3 is 16 amino acids long. Germline trimming cut 4 bases from V and 4 bases from J; bases unmatched to any gene: 5. Germline assignment: CDR1 SGHTS and CDR2 YDEGEE. CDR3 nucleotide sequence: TGTGCCAGCAGCCGGGGACTAGCGGGAGACGCAGATACGCAGTATTTT. This sequence encodes CASSRGLAGDADTQYF.

The J gene is TRBJ1-5, the V gene TRBV5-8; D is perhaps TRBD1 (5 bases). CDR1 and CDR2 (germline): SGHTS, YDEGEE. This CDR3 spans 13 amino acids. Trimming removed 7 bases at V and 6 bases at J, with 14 bases between. The CDR3 reads CASAGEGSQPQHF. The CDR3 DNA sequence: TGTGCCAGCGCCGGGGAGGGGAGTCAGCCCCAGCATTTT.

V and J are TRBV5-1 and TRBJ2-5; D possibly corresponds to TRBD1 (5 bases). Between the trimmed V and J ends, which lost 1 base and 4 bases, there was a span of 11 bases. The CDR3 is 14 amino acids. Germline V gene lookup returns CDR1 SGHRS and CDR2 YFSETQ. The DNA for the CDR3 is TGCGCCAGCAGCTTGACAGGTGGTGGAGAGACCCAGTACTTC. It specifies CASSLTGGGETQYF.

J is TRBJ2-1 and V is TRBV27, with 7 bases aligning to TRBD1. The CDR3 consists of 15 residues. V lost 9 bases, J lost 7 bases, and 15 bases stayed unmatched. CDR1 is MNHEY and CDR2 is SMNVEV in the germline V gene (reference sequence). DNA for the CDR3: TGTGCCAGTACAGGGTGGGGCAGGGGGAGAAATGAGCAGTTCTTC. Translated, it gives CASTGWGRGRNEQFF.